This TCR beta chain was obtained from a study of tumor-infiltrating lymphocytes in oesophageal squamous cell carcinoma. TCRdb analysed the PCR reads with MiXCR anew, one entry per CDR3 protein. The sample shows under 20,000 distinct CDR3 sequences, 35% to 45% of them seen only once. This clonotype counts as medium-sized. The V and J ends lost 3 bases and 3 bases, in that order; junction bases with no gene match: 1. CDR1 and CDR2 (germline): SGHVS, FNYEAQ. The CDR3 has 13 residues. Sequenced: esophageal tumor tissue. This TCR derives from a male donor with esophageal squamous cell carcinoma. The V gene is TRBV7-6, the J gene TRBJ1-1, with 7 bases identical to TRBD1. DNA for the CDR3: TGTGCCAGCAGCTTCGACAGGGACACTGAAGCTTTCTTT. Residues: CASSFDRDTEAFF.